This entry lists 7 T cell receptor beta chains sequenced from one sample in a study of immune evolution from preneoplasia to lung adenocarcinoma. The data were produced by immunoSEQ multiplex PCR, yet TCRdb's version contains in-frame clones alone and is incomplete. This table holds thousands of clones, approximately 83% found once. The sequencing sample was made of FFPE minimally invasive lung adenocarcinoma tissue. These receptors came from a person aged 70 to 85 with lung adenocarcinoma.

V and J are TRBV7-9 and TRBJ2-7; TRBD2 is a possible D gene (5 bases). The CDR3 contains 15 residues. Germline CDR1 reads SEHNR; CDR2 reads FQNEAQ (reference sequence). With 1 base removed from V and 5 bases from J, the gap between germline ends came to 15 bases. For the CDR3, the DNA is TGTGCCAGCAGCTTAGGTCTTCCGGGGAGCGACGAGCAGTACTTC. It encodes CASSLGLPGSDEQYF.

CDR3 sequence reads: CASSSGQGASGYTF. DNA of the CDR3: TGTGCCAGCAGTTCGGGACAGGGGGCGAGTGGCTACACCTTC. The rearrangement links TRBV28 to TRBJ1-2; 12 nucleotides match TRBD1. Per germline, CDR1 MDHEN and CDR2 SYDVKM. CDR3 length: 14 residues. V gave up 4 bases and J gave up 7 bases; unmatched junction bases: 4.

V is TRBV2 and J is TRBJ2-1; 12 bases fit TRBD2. The germline gives CDR1 SNHLY, CDR2 FYNNEI. V was pared by 5 bases and J by 1 base, with 3 bases of the junction left unmatched. There are 16 residues in the CDR3. The CDR3 spells CASSPTSGGSYNEQFF. CDR3 nucleotides: TGTGCCAGCAGTCCAACTAGCGGGGGGTCCTACAATGAGCAGTTCTTC. Filled out from reference TRBV2 and TRBJ2-1, the complete variable domain reads EPEVTQTPSHQVTQMGQEVILRCVPISNHLYFYWYRQILGQKVEFLVSFYNNEISEKSEIFDDQFSVERPDGSNFTLKIRSTKLEDSAMYFCASSPTSGGSYNEQFFGPGTRLTVL.

The rearrangement uses TRBV10-3 and TRBJ2-2; 8 bases map to TRBD1. The CDR3 contains 17 residues. Germline CDR1 and CDR2: ENHRY and SYGVKD. Trimming removed 4 bases from V and 3 bases from J; junction bases left unmatched: 10. CDR3 in amino acids: CAISGGDRTAYTGELFF. DNA for the CDR3: TGTGCCATCAGTGGGGGGGACAGGACGGCGTACACCGGGGAGCTGTTTTTT.

V gene TRBV6-5 combines with J gene TRBJ1-2; maybe TRBD1 (6 bases). The CDR3 has 15 residues. Deletions cut 4 bases from V and 4 bases from J, with 16 bases between. CDR1 is MNHEY and CDR2 is SVGAGI in the germline V gene. Here the CDR3 DNA reads TGTGCCAGCAGTTCCCCACAACAGGGATCCTATGGCTACACCTTC. Translating gives CASSSPQQGSYGYTF.

The gene calls are TRBV9 and TRBJ1-3, with TRBD1 as a possible D gene (5 bases). Per the germline V gene, CDR1 is SGDLS and CDR2 is YYNGEE. V was pared by 8 bases and J by 8 bases, with 23 bases between. The CDR3 has 15 amino acids. Written as DNA, the CDR3 is TGTGCCAGTCGTAGTTCCGGGACCCCCGGGGACACCATATATTTT. It codes for CASRSSGTPGDTIYF.

The gene calls are TRBV6-1 and TRBJ1-2; D is undetermined. CDR1 is MNHNS, CDR2 SASEGT, per germline. The CDR3 spans 12 residues. Trimming left V 6 bases short and J 7 bases short, with 12 bases between. The CDR3 DNA follows: TGTGCCAGCAGGAGGATGACTTCTGGCTACACCTTC. Its translation: CASRRMTSGYTF.